This T cell receptor beta chain derives from a study of shared clonotypes between healthy human individuals. Libraries were prepared by immunoSEQ multiplex PCR; TCRdb keeps only in-frame clonotypes and omits some of them. The sample has about 2.3 million clones, about nine tenths seen once. Sequenced material: naive CD4+ T cells from PBMCs. Indicated subset: CD45RA+ positively selected. This receptor was obtained from a man aged 18 to 35 in good health. Some clones in this sample may be carry-over from other donors' samples.

The CDR3 spells CASSHGLAVYNEQFF. The CDR3 DNA sequence: TGTGCCAGCAGCCACGGGCTAGCGGTATACAATGAGCAGTTCTTC. V gene TRBV16 combines with J gene TRBJ2-1; 7 nucleotides align to TRBD2. V lost 3 bases, J lost 4 bases, and 6 bases stayed unmatched. This CDR3 region has 15 residues. Germline values: CDR1 KGHSY, CDR2 FQNENV.